This T cell receptor beta chain originates from a study of neurological immune-mediated disorders. This clonotype was seen ten or more times. Its target is not known. The CDR3 length is 14 residues. Trimming shortened V by 6 bases and J by 3 bases, and 12 bases separated the two germline ends. Each TCR transcript was tagged with a 10-nucleotide random UMI during 5'RACE. TCRdb reprocessed the 5' RACE reads with MiXCR, giving one entry per CDR3 protein. Among 50,000 to 65,000 distinct CDR3 sequences listed, under 5.5% were seen once. The study, taken as a whole, reports: Patients with HTLV-1-associated myelopathy showed the most TCR clonal expansion. Those with multiple sclerosis showed the least, falling below healthy controls.

The sample comprised PBMCs. V gene TRBV12-3 or TRBV12-4 combines with J gene TRBJ1-5, with D maybe TRBD1 (5 bases). This TCR came from a woman between 45 and 60 years old with multiple sclerosis. The CDR3: CASRPTGDNQPQHF. As DNA, the CDR3 is TGTGCCAGCAGACCCACAGGTGACAATCAGCCCCAGCATTTT.